These T cell receptor beta chains were read from a single sample in a study of blood T cell repertoires in COVID-19. Repertoires were generated with immunoSEQ multiplex PCR, while TCRdb's copy carries only in-frame clones and drops some. This sample yields 55,000 to 75,000 clones, of which 65% to 85% are seen a single time; roughly 6% belongs to the top ten. Input material: peripheral blood. These receptors were taken from a human donor in a cohort sampled during active COVID-19. CDR3s include the opening cysteine and the closing phenylalanine or tryptophan. D genes are given only for firm matches. Size values are once, few and many counts, or a class for expanded clones, and some rows have none.

abundance: -; d_gene: TRBD2; v_gene: TRBV30; j_gene: TRBJ2-7; CDR3nt: TGTGCCTGGAGAAAGGGACTAGCCTACGAGCAGTACTTC; CDR3aa: CAWRKGLAYEQYF
abundance: few; d_gene: -; v_gene: TRBV6-5; j_gene: TRBJ1-3; CDR3nt: TGTGCCAGCACTAGGGAGAGCTCTGGAAACACCATATATTTT; CDR3aa: CASTRESSGNTIYF
abundance: -; d_gene: -; v_gene: TRBV19; j_gene: TRBJ2-1; CDR3nt: TGTGCCAGTAGTATACTCAATGAGCAGTTCTTC; CDR3aa: CASSILNEQFF
abundance: -; d_gene: -; v_gene: TRBV5-1; j_gene: TRBJ2-1; CDR3nt: TGCGCCAGCAGCTCACAGGGAGGGGGGGACAATGAGCAGTTCTTC; CDR3aa: CASSSQGGGDNEQFF
abundance: -; d_gene: -; v_gene: TRBV7-6; j_gene: TRBJ2-5; CDR3nt: TGTGCCAGCAGCGCAAGATTCGCGGCGGAAGAGACCCAGTACTTC; CDR3aa: CASSARFAAEETQYF
abundance: -; d_gene: TRBD2; v_gene: TRBV2; j_gene: TRBJ2-5; CDR3nt: TGTGCCAGCAAGGCAAATAGCGGGGAGGTTGAGACCCAGTACTTC; CDR3aa: CASKANSGEVETQYF
abundance: -; d_gene: -; v_gene: TRBV7-6; j_gene: TRBJ2-1; CDR3nt: TGTGCCAGCAGCTTAGCGGAAACTAACTACAATGAGCAGTTCTTC; CDR3aa: CASSLAETNYNEQFF
abundance: -; d_gene: TRBD2; v_gene: TRBV27; j_gene: TRBJ2-2; CDR3nt: TGTGCCAGCAGTCGTAGGCGGGGGGCCGACACCGGGGAGCTGTTTTTT; CDR3aa: CASSRRRGADTGELFF
abundance: -; d_gene: TRBD1; v_gene: TRBV5-1; j_gene: TRBJ2-2; CDR3nt: TGCGCCAGCAGCTTGGAAGCCGGGACAGGGTGGGAGCTGTTTTTT; CDR3aa: CASSLEAGTGWELFF
abundance: once; d_gene: -; v_gene: TRBV5-5; j_gene: TRBJ1-3; CDR3nt: TGTGCCAGCAGCGCAGGGAATGCTGGAAACACCATATATTTT; CDR3aa: CASSAGNAGNTIYF
abundance: -; d_gene: -; v_gene: TRBV25-1; j_gene: TRBJ1-3; CDR3nt: TGTGCCAGCAGTAAGGACACCGCTGGAAACACCATATATTTT; CDR3aa: CASSKDTAGNTIYF
abundance: -; d_gene: TRBD2; v_gene: TRBV7-2; j_gene: TRBJ2-5; CDR3nt: TGTGCCAGCAGCTTAGTTAGACTAGCGGGAGGACTTCAAGAGACCCAGTACTTC; CDR3aa: CASSLVRLAGGLQETQYF
abundance: -; d_gene: -; v_gene: TRBV27; j_gene: TRBJ2-1; CDR3nt: TGTGCCAGCAGTTTACGGGAACGGAGCTCGAATGAGCAGTTCTTC; CDR3aa: CASSLRERSSNEQFF
abundance: -; d_gene: -; v_gene: TRBV21-1; j_gene: TRBJ2-7; CDR3nt: TGTGCCAGCAGCAAATGTTCGGCTAGCGGGGAAAGGCTCTGCGAGCAGTACTTC; CDR3aa: CASSKCSASGERLCEQYF
abundance: -; d_gene: -; v_gene: TRBV20-1; j_gene: TRBJ2-7; CDR3nt: TGCAGTGCTAGGGCGGGCTACGAGCAGTACTTC; CDR3aa: CSARAGYEQYF
abundance: -; d_gene: -; v_gene: TRBV25-1; j_gene: TRBJ1-1; CDR3nt: TGTGCCAGCAGCCACAAGGGGCTCCTCGAAGCTTTCTTT; CDR3aa: CASSHKGLLEAFF
abundance: -; d_gene: -; v_gene: TRBV10-3; j_gene: TRBJ2-3; CDR3nt: TGTGCCACACTAGTGGGAGAAGGGGATACGCAGTATTTT; CDR3aa: CATLVGEGDTQYF
abundance: -; d_gene: TRBD1; v_gene: TRBV6-6; j_gene: TRBJ1-5; CDR3nt: TGTGCCAGCCGCGACAGGGGGGACAATCAGCCCCAGCATTTT; CDR3aa: CASRDRGDNQPQHF
abundance: -; d_gene: -; v_gene: TRBV5-5; j_gene: TRBJ2-1; CDR3nt: TGTGCCAGCAGAACCCGGACTCTTACAAACAATGAGCAGTTCTTC; CDR3aa: CASRTRTLTNNEQFF
abundance: -; d_gene: -; v_gene: TRBV7-2; j_gene: TRBJ2-3; CDR3nt: TGTGCCAGCAGCTTAGTGCGGGACGTAGCAGATACGCAGTATTTT; CDR3aa: CASSLVRDVADTQYF
abundance: -; d_gene: -; v_gene: TRBV18; j_gene: TRBJ1-1; CDR3nt: TGTGCCAGCTCACAATCAGGGGCCGCATCGGGCACTGAAGCTTTCTTT; CDR3aa: CASSQSGAASGTEAFF
abundance: -; d_gene: -; v_gene: TRBV21-1; j_gene: TRBJ1-5; CDR3nt: TGTGCCAGCAGCCCCCCGGACAGGGTAAGTAATCAGCCCCAGCATTTT; CDR3aa: CASSPPDRVSNQPQHF
abundance: -; d_gene: -; v_gene: TRBV5-5; j_gene: TRBJ1-1; CDR3nt: TGTGCCAGCAGCTTGTTCCGGAGTATGAACACTGAAGCTTTCTTT; CDR3aa: CASSLFRSMNTEAFF
abundance: -; d_gene: -; v_gene: TRBV5-1; j_gene: TRBJ2-3; CDR3nt: TGCGCCAGCAGCAGAGCGACAGATACGCAGTATTTT; CDR3aa: CASSRATDTQYF
abundance: -; d_gene: -; v_gene: TRBV7-9; j_gene: TRBJ1-2; CDR3nt: TGTGCCAGCAGCTCCCAGGGGTCGTTCGTAAGCTTCAACTATGGCTACACCTTC; CDR3aa: CASSSQGSFVSFNYGYTF
abundance: -; d_gene: -; v_gene: TRBV11-2; j_gene: TRBJ2-7; CDR3nt: TGTGCCAGCAGCTTAGGGGAGGTGTACTTC; CDR3aa: CASSLGEVYF
abundance: -; d_gene: -; v_gene: TRBV11-2; j_gene: TRBJ1-2; CDR3nt: TGTGCCAGCAGCTTAGGTCAGAACTATGGCTACACCTTC; CDR3aa: CASSLGQNYGYTF
abundance: -; d_gene: -; v_gene: TRBV12-3/TRBV12-4; j_gene: TRBJ2-1; CDR3nt: TGTGCCAGCAGGCAGGGGGCGGGGGGGGAGCAGTTCTTC; CDR3aa: CASRQGAGGEQFF
abundance: few; d_gene: -; v_gene: TRBV6-6; j_gene: TRBJ1-2; CDR3nt: TGTGCCAGCAGTGAGCGGACGGAGAATGGCTACACCTTC; CDR3aa: CASSERTENGYTF
abundance: -; d_gene: -; v_gene: TRBV18; j_gene: TRBJ1-5; CDR3nt: TGTGCCAGCTCAGCTACAGGGCGCAATCAGCCCCAGCATTTT; CDR3aa: CASSATGRNQPQHF
abundance: once; d_gene: -; v_gene: TRBV7-2; j_gene: TRBJ2-7; CDR3nt: TGTGCCAGCAGCTTAATTAAGGGGTTCTACGAGCAGTACTTC; CDR3aa: CASSLIKGFYEQYF
abundance: -; d_gene: -; v_gene: TRBV29-1; j_gene: TRBJ2-5; CDR3nt: TGCAGCGTTGGCTCAGGGTTGCGGGAGACCCAGTACTTC; CDR3aa: CSVGSGLRETQYF
abundance: -; d_gene: TRBD2; v_gene: TRBV18; j_gene: TRBJ2-1; CDR3nt: TGTGCCAGCTCACCGTTGACTAGCGGGAGCTCCTACAATGAGCAGTTCTTC; CDR3aa: CASSPLTSGSSYNEQFF
abundance: once; d_gene: TRBD1; v_gene: TRBV19; j_gene: TRBJ1-2; CDR3nt: TGTGCCAGTAGTTCGTGCAATTCGGGGGACAGGGTAGAAGGTGGCTACACCTTC; CDR3aa: CASSSCNSGDRVEGGYTF
abundance: once; d_gene: TRBD1; v_gene: TRBV2; j_gene: TRBJ1-1; CDR3nt: TGTGCCAGCAGCCGAGGGACAGGAGCGAACACTGAAGCTTTCTTT; CDR3aa: CASSRGTGANTEAFF
abundance: -; d_gene: -; v_gene: TRBV5-4; j_gene: TRBJ2-5; CDR3nt: TGTGCCAGCAGCTTGGCGGCAGGGGAGACCCAGTACTTC; CDR3aa: CASSLAAGETQYF
abundance: -; d_gene: -; v_gene: TRBV5-1; j_gene: TRBJ1-3; CDR3nt: TGCGCCAGCAGCTTGGGCCCGGGATCTAGAAACACCATATATTTT; CDR3aa: CASSLGPGSRNTIYF
abundance: -; d_gene: -; v_gene: TRBV7-6; j_gene: TRBJ2-1; CDR3nt: TGTGCCAGCAGTACCCAGGGGGGCCCCTACAATGAGCAGTTCTTC; CDR3aa: CASSTQGGPYNEQFF
abundance: -; d_gene: TRBD2; v_gene: TRBV19; j_gene: TRBJ2-5; CDR3nt: TGTGCCAGTAGTATCTGGGCTAGCGGGCAAGAGACCCAGTACTTC; CDR3aa: CASSIWASGQETQYF
abundance: -; d_gene: -; v_gene: TRBV9; j_gene: TRBJ2-3; CDR3nt: TGTGCCAGCAGGAGGGACACCCTCACAGATACGCAGTATTTT; CDR3aa: CASRRDTLTDTQYF
abundance: -; d_gene: -; v_gene: TRBV7-9; j_gene: TRBJ1-2; CDR3nt: TGTGCCAGCAGCTTAGAAGTCAGGGAGGTCCGTCGTCGTGGGTATGGCTACACCTTC; CDR3aa: CASSLEVREVRRRGYGYTF
abundance: -; d_gene: -; v_gene: TRBV6-5; j_gene: TRBJ1-2; CDR3nt: TGTGCCAGCAGTTACGAACAGGGAAGTGGCTACACCTTC; CDR3aa: CASSYEQGSGYTF
abundance: -; d_gene: -; v_gene: TRBV11-3; j_gene: TRBJ2-2; CDR3nt: TGTGCCAGCAGCCAGGGTGCCGGGGAGCTGTTTTTT; CDR3aa: CASSQGAGELFF
abundance: -; d_gene: TRBD2; v_gene: TRBV5-1; j_gene: TRBJ2-5; CDR3nt: TGCGCCAGCAGCTTCGGACTAGCGTCCCTCCAAGAGACCCAGTACTTC; CDR3aa: CASSFGLASLQETQYF
abundance: -; d_gene: -; v_gene: TRBV7-8; j_gene: TRBJ1-2; CDR3nt: TGTGCCAGCAGCAGCGGACAGCTTGAGGGCTACACCTTC; CDR3aa: CASSSGQLEGYTF
abundance: -; d_gene: -; v_gene: TRBV11-2; j_gene: TRBJ1-1; CDR3nt: TGTGCCAGCAGCCAACGGGGGGGGGCGAACACTGAAGCTTTCTTT; CDR3aa: CASSQRGGANTEAFF
abundance: -; d_gene: TRBD2; v_gene: TRBV6-1; j_gene: TRBJ2-3; CDR3nt: TGTGCCAGCAGTGCCTCGAGGCTAGCGGGCACAGATACGCAGTATTTT; CDR3aa: CASSASRLAGTDTQYF
abundance: -; d_gene: TRBD1; v_gene: TRBV27; j_gene: TRBJ2-5; CDR3nt: TGTGCCAGCATCATCTTCACAGGGGGCGTCGAGACCCAGTACTTC; CDR3aa: CASIIFTGGVETQYF
abundance: few; d_gene: -; v_gene: TRBV6-5; j_gene: TRBJ1-1; CDR3nt: TGTGCCAGCAGCGGGCAGGGAAGAGCTTTCTTT; CDR3aa: CASSGQGRAFF
abundance: -; d_gene: TRBD1; v_gene: TRBV18; j_gene: TRBJ1-5; CDR3nt: TGTGCCAGCTCACCACCGGGACAGAGCTCCGTTGTGGCCCAGCATTTT; CDR3aa: CASSPPGQSSVVAQHF
abundance: -; d_gene: -; v_gene: TRBV30; j_gene: TRBJ1-2; CDR3nt: TGTGCCGAAAGCGATGTGGAGATTAACTATGGCTACACCTTC; CDR3aa: CAESDVEINYGYTF